Sequencing of this T cell receptor beta chain was carried out in a study of T cells in women clearing cervical HPV infection. Study details: Controls gave blood once infection was undetectable; cases at lesion identification. Cases' blood sampling followed lesion detection by median roughly 160 days (90 to 200). Study conclusions and caveats: Timing of associations relative to infection is unclear; T-cell subsets were not isolated.

Average input was approximately 1.3 ug genomic DNA for immunoSEQ TCR beta CDR3 amplification. Method: immunoSEQ multiplex PCR; TCRdb's copy keeps in-frame clones and lacks some. Recorded for this sample: approximately 31,000 clones. With regard to this clone: Its specificity is not known. A read error may produce the germline difference seen at one junction end.

The receptor's source is a woman aged 18 to 75 with a cervical HPV16 infection that either progressed to CIN3+ or cleared (not recorded which). The sequencing input was blood buffy coat.

Incomplete CDR3 DNA: TGTGCCAGTAGTTTAGACAGGGCAAGAACTGAA. It encodes CASSLDRARTE. The complete CDR3 reads CASSLDRARTEAFF. This chain uses TRBV19 with TRBJ1-1; 7 positions agree with TRBD1. Read coverage stops 3 residues before the CDR3 terminus; the germline J gene supplies the remainder. There are 14 residues in the CDR3. Germline V gene sequence: CDR1 LNHDA, CDR2 SQIVND (reference sequence).